These 15 T cell receptor beta chains originate from one sample sequenced in a study of glioma-infiltrating T cells. Using RNA template, CDR3s of TCR alpha and beta were amplified with iRepertoire arm-PCR. TCRdb itself ran the multiplex PCR reads through MiXCR, one entry per CDR3 protein. The sample lists around 170,000 distinct CDR3 sequences, more than 35% occurring once. The sequenced material came from glioma tissue, nonneoplastic brain tissue, or PBMCs (not recorded which). These receptors originate from a human donor with low-grade glioma or glioblastoma, undergoing nonglioma brain surgery, or in good health (not recorded which).

This clonotype came up once. The V and J genes are TRBV28 and TRBJ2-7; the D call may be TRBD1 or TRBD2 (6 bases each). Germline CDR1 reads MDHEN; CDR2 reads SYDVKM. The CDR3 totals 15 residues. Trimming removed 3 bases at V and 3 bases at J, with 15 bases between. The CDR3 loop reads CASSFPGGTSYEQYF. CDR3 DNA sequence: TGTGCCAGCAGTTTCCCGGGCGGGACAAGCTACGAGCAGTACTTC.

This clonotype was observed a few times. The rearrangement joins TRBV7-2 to TRBJ1-1; TRBD1 is a possible D gene (5 bases). Germline-derived CDR1 and CDR2 are SGHTA and FQGNSA. Deletions cut 5 bases from V and 5 bases from J, with 15 bases between. This CDR3 is 14 amino acids long. The CDR3 loop reads CASSLNFRGTEAFF. The CDR3 nucleotides read TGTGCCAGCAGCCTGAATTTTAGGGGAACTGAAGCTTTCTTT.

The genes are TRBV3-1 and TRBJ1-5; unclear D gene. The CDR3 is made up of 13 amino acids. Germline V gene lookup returns CDR1 LGHDT and CDR2 YNNKEL (reference sequence). V dropped 4 bases and J dropped 8 bases, with 12 bases sitting between them. The CDR3 DNA sequence: TGTGCCAGCAGCCGGGGAGAGAATGAGCCCCAGCATTTT. The encoded protein is CASSRGENEPQHF.

Regarding this clonotype: A much larger clone is a single base away; this may be a read error. This chain links TRBV6-2 or TRBV6-3 with TRBJ2-3, with a tentative D call TRBD2 (7 bases). The CDR3 length is 15 residues. The germline gives CDR1 MNHEY, CDR2 SVGEGT. Trimming took 8 bases from V and 2 from J, leaving 17 bases between them. The CDR3, as DNA: TGTGCCAGCGGGGGGGCGGGACACTCCACAGATACGCAGTATTTT. It specifies CASGGAGHSTDTQYF.

With regard to this clonotype: A much larger clone lies a single base off, so this may be a read error. V gene TRBV20-1 combines with J gene TRBJ1-6; 7 bases are a match to TRBD1. With 7 bases clipped from V and 10 bases from J, the junction kept 13 bases outside the gene matches. Germline loops: CDR1 DFQATT, CDR2 SNEGSKA (reference sequence). This CDR3 comprises 14 residues. The CDR3 region has the DNA TGCAGTGTTGGCCCGACAGGGTACGGCTCACCCCTCCACTTT. Its protein product is CSVGPTGYGSPLHF.

This clonotype was picked up many times. The chain is built from TRBV25-1 and TRBJ1-2, with D hard to call. Germline lookup yields CDR1 MGHDK and CDR2 SYGVNS. Trimming removed 6 bases from V and 3 bases from J, with 8 bases in between. There are 12 residues in the CDR3. The CDR3 DNA follows: TGTGCCAGCAGGGTGGCGGACTATGGCTACACCTTC. It codes for CASRVADYGYTF.

The rearrangement links TRBV20-1 to TRBJ2-3, with 10 bases matching TRBD2. Looked up from germline, CDR1 is DFQATT and CDR2 is SNEGSKA (reference sequence). V lost 5 bases to trimming and J lost 6 bases; unmatched junction nucleotides: 8. The CDR3 runs 14 residues. The CDR3 DNA sequence: TGCAGTGCTTGGAATAGCGGGAGGCCCGATACGCAGTATTTT. Its protein is CSAWNSGRPDTQYF.

The sample holds many counts of this clonotype. The chain is built from TRBV27 and TRBJ2-2, with TRBD2 matching over 10 bases. V lost 8 bases and J lost 6; bases outside the gene matches: 6. The CDR3 has 14 amino acids. Germline CDR1 reads MNHEY; CDR2 reads SMNVEV (reference sequence). The CDR3 coding sequence is TGTGCCAGCGGGCTAGCGGGAGTCGCCGGGGAGCTGTTTTTT. It is translated as CASGLAGVAGELFF.

This clonotype was found many times. The J gene is TRBJ1-2, the V gene TRBV28, with D maybe TRBD1 (5 bases). The germline V gene encodes CDR1 MDHEN and CDR2 SYDVKM. The CDR3 spans 13 residues. V lost 5 bases and J lost 5, with 12 bases in between. The CDR3 sequence: CASSTGTRYGYTF. CDR3 DNA: TGTGCCAGCAGTACCGGGACTCGATATGGCTACACCTTC.

On this clonotype: A single base separates this from a much larger clone, so it may be a read error. The DNA for the CDR3 is TGTGCCAGTAGTGTGCCCAAAGAGACCCAGTACTTC. Its translation: CASSVPKETQYF. This chain links TRBV11-2 with TRBJ2-5; D ambiguous. The CDR3 has 12 residues. The V gene lost 9 bases and the J gene lost 3 bases, with 11 bases spanning the gap. CDR1 is SGHAT and CDR2 is FQNNGV in the germline V gene.

This clonotype was seen many times. This rearrangement joins TRBV19 to TRBJ1-5; D remains ambiguous. CDR3 length: 12 residues. Trimming removed 7 bases from V and 6 bases from J, with 10 bases in between. Germline-derived CDR1 and CDR2 are LNHDA and SQIVND (reference sequence). CDR3 in DNA: TGTGCCAGTATCGGTTTGGGTCAGCCCCAGCATTTT. It codes for CASIGLGQPQHF.

The chain carries TRBV3-1 and TRBJ2-3, with 8 bases lining up with TRBD2. CDR1 and CDR2 from the germline V gene are LGHDT and YNNKEL (reference sequence). V shed 1 base, J shed 6 bases, and the junction held 9 bases outside the gene matches. This CDR3 contains 16 residues. In DNA form, the CDR3 reads TGTGCCAGCAGCCAAGTTTTGGGAGCGGGAGAGGATACGCAGTATTTT. It is translated as CASSQVLGAGEDTQYF.

This chain links TRBV15 with TRBJ2-2; D gene unclear. V lost 2 bases and J 7 bases, leaving 5 bases between the germline ends. The CDR3 totals 12 residues. Germline V gene data show CDR1 as LNHNV and CDR2 as YYDKDF (reference sequence). CDR3 DNA sequence: TGTGCCACCAGCAGATTGAGCGGGGAGCTGTTTTTT. It is translated as CATSRLSGELFF.

The chain carries TRBV6-5 and TRBJ1-4, with D perhaps matching TRBD1 (5 bases). V was trimmed by 0 bases and J by 6 bases, leaving 17 bases between them. Per the germline V gene, CDR1 is MNHEY and CDR2 is SVGAGI. This CDR3 contains 17 residues. The CDR3 reads CASSYSALGVADEKLFF. The CDR3 DNA reads as TGTGCCAGCAGTTACTCGGCTTTGGGGGTTGCTGATGAAAAACTGTTTTTT.

J is TRBJ2-3 and V is TRBV12-3 or TRBV12-4; 8 positions match TRBD1. The CDR3 is 15 amino acids. V was pared by 6 bases and J by 0 bases, with 5 bases of the junction left unmatched. In nucleotides, the CDR3 is TGTGCCAGCAGGCAGAGGACAGGGAGCACAGATACGCAGTATTTT. Translation: CASRQRTGSTDTQYF.